Shown below are 20 T cell receptor beta chains from a single sample sequenced in a study of PD-L1 blockade in urothelial cancer. TCRdb keeps only in-frame clones here, not all; method: immunoSEQ multiplex PCR. The sample has 55,000 to 80,000 clones, more than 75% seen once. The time point was: pretreatment peripheral blood. This material consisted of PBMCs, taken around atezolizumab (anti-PD-L1) treatment. These receptor sequences come from a man in his sixties with urothelial cancer.

This clone was counted once. The rearrangement joins TRBV30 to TRBJ1-5; 11 nucleotides agree with TRBD1. CDR3 size: 15 residues. The J segment lost 6 bases and the V segment lost 0 bases, leaving 4 bases of the junction unmatched. Germline V CDR1 and CDR2: GTSNPN, SVGIG (reference sequence). This CDR3 reads CAWSVLGQGAQPQHF. CDR3 in DNA: TGTGCCTGGAGTGTACTAGGACAGGGGGCTCAGCCCCAGCATTTT.

The chain links TRBV4-2 to TRBJ1-1, with D possibly being TRBD1 (6 bases). V lost 3 bases to trimming and J lost 4 bases, with 18 bases between them. This CDR3 comprises 16 residues. Germline V gene data show CDR1 as LGHNA and CDR2 as YNFKEQ. This CDR3 is CASSQPSPEGGTEAFF. Written as DNA, the CDR3 is TGTGCCAGCAGCCAGCCTTCCCCGGAAGGGGGCACTGAAGCTTTCTTT.

This clone was found once. J is TRBJ1-5 and V is TRBV10-2, with D unresolved. V was cut by 9 bases and J by 0 bases, with 12 bases left in between. CDR1 is WSHSY, CDR2 SAAADI, per germline. This CDR3 comprises 14 residues. The CDR3, as DNA: TGCGCCAGTACGGCGGTAGCTAGCAATCAGCCCCAGCATTTT. It yields the protein CASTAVASNQPQHF.

CDR3 sequence (DNA): TGTGCCAGCTCACCAGCGGGGGTTTATACTGAAGCTTTCTTT. It yields the protein CASSPAGVYTEAFF. This chain uses TRBV18 with TRBJ1-1; D might be TRBD1 (5 bases). With 2 bases removed from V and 5 bases from J, the gap between germline ends came to 12 bases. CDR1 and CDR2 (germline): KGHSH, LQKENI. The CDR3 has 14 residues.

There are a few counts of this clone. The genes are TRBV6-1 and TRBJ1-3; D uncertain. The CDR3 extends over 14 amino acids. V shed 4 bases and J shed 2 bases, with 9 bases lying between them. Germline CDR1 MNHNS, CDR2 SASEGT. Here the CDR3 DNA reads TGTGCCAGCAGTGTTTACGGGGCTGGAAACACCATATATTTT. It translates to CASSVYGAGNTIYF.

This rearrangement joins TRBV28 to TRBJ1-1, with a possible D match to TRBD1 (5 bases). Germline CDR1 is MDHEN and CDR2 is SYDVKM. V shed 6 bases and J shed 10 bases, with 18 bases lying between them. This CDR3 has 13 residues. The CDR3 sequence: CASRKQDIQGAFF. The CDR3 nucleotides read TGTGCCAGCAGAAAACAGGACATCCAGGGAGCTTTCTTT.

The V gene is TRBV18, the J gene TRBJ2-2; possibly TRBD2 for D (6 bases). The ends were cut back, 5 bases at V and 4 bases at J, with 14 bases in the middle. The V gene's germline CDR1 is KGHSH and CDR2 LQKENI. CDR3 length: 15 residues. CDR3 sequence reads: CASSSFRGSTGELFF. The CDR3 DNA sequence: TGTGCCAGCTCATCTTTTCGGGGGAGCACCGGGGAGCTGTTTTTT.

The J gene is TRBJ2-2, the V gene TRBV11-2; D possibly corresponds to TRBD1 (5 bases). V lost 5 bases, J lost 4 bases, and 11 bases lay in between. The CDR3 covers 14 residues. Germline V gene sequence: CDR1 SGHAT, CDR2 FQNNGV. The chain's CDR3 is CASSLLQVTGELFF. Written as DNA, the CDR3 is TGTGCCAGCAGCCTCCTACAGGTCACCGGGGAGCTGTTTTTT.

This chain joins TRBV6-1 and TRBJ2-1, with 7 bases fitting TRBD2. Germline lookup yields CDR1 MNHNS and CDR2 SASEGT. CDR3 length: 15 amino acids. Trimming removed 7 bases from V and 1 base from J; junction bases left unmatched: 7. The chain's CDR3 is CASIDRGVSYNEQFF. For the CDR3, the DNA is TGTGCCAGCATCGACCGGGGGGTGTCCTACAATGAGCAGTTCTTC.

This clone has only one observation. The chain combines TRBV11-2 with TRBJ2-3, with D possibly being TRBD2 (5 bases). Deletions cut 3 bases from V and 1 base from J, with 8 bases between. CDR3 size: 14 residues. CDR1 and CDR2 from the germline V gene are SGHAT and FQNNGV. The CDR3 region has the DNA TGTGCCAGCAGCTTGTCCGGGGGCACAGATACGCAGTATTTT. Translated, it gives CASSLSGGTDTQYF.

This chain connects TRBV19 to TRBJ2-7; 11 nucleotides agree with TRBD1. After removal of 7 bases from V and 4 bases from J, the junction contained 6 bases not matched to a gene. This CDR3 is 14 amino acids long. From germline, CDR1 is LNHDA and CDR2 SQIVND (reference sequence). The CDR3 here is CASTPGQGGYEQYF. The CDR3 DNA sequence: TGTGCCAGTACCCCGGGACAGGGGGGTTACGAGCAGTACTTC.

The chain links TRBV28 to TRBJ2-7; 9 bases map to TRBD1. Germline values: CDR1 MDHEN, CDR2 SYDVKM. The V and J ends lost 7 bases and 1 base, in that order; junction bases with no gene match: 2. The CDR3 extends over 13 amino acids. In DNA form, the CDR3 reads TGTGCCAGCACCGGACAGGGGTCCTACGAGCAGTACTTC. This translates into CASTGQGSYEQYF.

This chain joins TRBV4-3 and TRBJ1-5; no clear D gene. V was cut by 0 bases and J by 5 bases, with 5 bases left in between. The length of the CDR3 is 13 residues. Looked up from germline, CDR1 is LGHNA and CDR2 is YSLEER. CDR3 sequence: CASSQERDQPQHF. Written as DNA, the CDR3 is TGCGCCAGCAGCCAAGAAAGAGATCAGCCCCAGCATTTT.

The chain uses TRBV6-5 and TRBJ1-1; unclear D gene. The CDR3 is made up of 11 amino acids. V was trimmed by 2 bases and J by 11 bases, leaving 9 bases between them. Germline assignment: CDR1 MNHEY and CDR2 SVGAGI. The CDR3 loop reads CASSYMTTAFF. The CDR3 nucleotides are TGTGCCAGCAGTTACATGACTACGGCTTTCTTT.

V is TRBV7-9 and J is TRBJ2-7; the D gene is possibly TRBD2 (5 bases). From germline, CDR1 is SEHNR and CDR2 FQNEAQ (reference sequence). The CDR3 length is 16 residues. V gave up 5 bases and J gave up 0 bases, with 17 bases separating them. The CDR3 DNA sequence: TGTGCCAGCAGCAAATGGCGGACGGGAAGCTCCTACGAGCAGTACTTC. Translated, it gives CASSKWRTGSSYEQYF. Looking up the rest from reference TRBV7-9 and TRBJ2-7 gives the full variable domain: DTGVSQNPRHKITKRGQNVTFRCDPISEHNRLYWYRQTLGQGPEFLTYFQNEAQLEKSRLLSDRFSAERPKGSFSTLEIQRTEQGDSAMYLCASSKWRTGSSYEQYFGPGTRLTVT.

This rearrangement joins TRBV18 to TRBJ2-5; D ambiguous. Trimming removed 5 bases at V and 2 bases at J, with 6 bases between. Looked up from germline, CDR1 is KGHSH and CDR2 is LQKENI. The CDR3 has 12 residues. As DNA, the CDR3 is TGTGCCAGCTCAGAACAGCAAGAGACCCAGTACTTC. It translates to CASSEQQETQYF.

The rearrangement joins TRBV2 to TRBJ1-1; TRBD1 matches at 12 bases. This CDR3 has 15 residues. Germline CDR1 reads SNHLY; CDR2 reads FYNNEI. The V segment lost 5 bases and the J segment 5 bases; nucleotides outside the gene matches: 6. The CDR3 loop reads CASSTGTGGWTEAFF. The DNA for the CDR3 is TGTGCCAGCAGTACCGGGACAGGGGGCTGGACTGAAGCTTTCTTT.

By share, this clone ranks as medium-sized (0.01 to 0.1%). The chain combines TRBV4-1 with TRBJ1-2, with D unclear. Germline V gives CDR1 MGHRA, CDR2 YSYEKL. This CDR3 has 13 amino acids. Between the trimmed V and J ends, which lost 1 base and 8 bases, there was a span of 11 bases. The CDR3 sequence: CASSQGGNLGYTF. The CDR3 DNA is TGCGCCAGCAGCCAAGGAGGGAATCTGGGCTACACCTTC.

This clone was detected only a few times. The chain has TRBV7-3 and TRBJ2-7; no reliable D call. The CDR3 consists of 15 residues. The germline V gene encodes CDR1 SGHTA and CDR2 FQGTGA. V dropped 2 bases and J dropped 2 bases, with 13 bases sitting between them. The CDR3: CASSLDGSDAYEQYF. The CDR3 DNA reads TGTGCCAGCAGCTTAGATGGCAGTGATGCCTACGAGCAGTACTTC. The full variable domain, in which reference TRBV7-3 and TRBJ2-7 provide the parts outside the CDR3, is GAGVSQTPSNKVTEKGKYVELRCDPISGHTALYWYRQSLGQGPEFLIYFQGTGAADDSGLPNDRFFAVRPEGSVSTLKIQRTERGDSAVYLCASSLDGSDAYEQYFGPGTRLTVT.

CDR3 nucleotides: TGTGCCAGCAGCTTAATTGGGGGGGGCTACACCTTC. Translated, it gives CASSLIGGGYTF. V and J are TRBV7-2 and TRBJ1-2, with TRBD1 as a possible D gene (5 bases). The CDR3 consists of 12 residues. V was cut by 2 bases and J by 8 bases, with 9 bases left in between. Germline CDR1 reads SGHTA; CDR2 reads FQGNSA.